Shown below are 11 T cell receptor beta chains from a single sample sequenced in a study of blood T cell repertoires in COVID-19. The assay was immunoSEQ multiplex PCR, and TCRdb's table has in-frame clones only and misses some. The sample lists about 180,000 clones; approximately 86% were seen once. The sequenced sample was peripheral blood. These receptors originate from a man older than 75 with COVID-19, enrolled during active disease.

V and J are TRBV2 and TRBJ1-2; D gene uncertain. The CDR3 sequence is 11 residues long. Per the germline V gene, CDR1 is SNHLY and CDR2 is FYNNEI. Trimming pared 5 bases from V and 4 bases from J, leaving 5 bases between. As DNA, the CDR3 is TGTGCCAGCAGTTTTCGCTATGGCTACACCTTC. Encoded protein: CASSFRYGYTF.

The chain recombines TRBV19 with TRBJ2-1; 8 bases map to TRBD2. The CDR3 contains 14 residues. V lost 6 bases, J lost 4 bases, and 5 bases stayed unmatched. Germline V gene sequence: CDR1 LNHDA, CDR2 SQIVND (reference sequence). Here the CDR3 DNA reads TGTGCCAGTAGAACGAGCGGGGGTTACAATGAGCAGTTCTTC. This encodes CASRTSGGYNEQFF.

J is TRBJ2-2 and V is TRBV6-5; weak D call: TRBD1 (5 bases). With 2 bases removed from V and 4 bases from J, the gap between germline ends came to 8 bases. This CDR3 is 14 amino acids long. Germline V gives CDR1 MNHEY, CDR2 SVGAGI. The chain's CDR3 is CASSYQGTTGELFF. The DNA for the CDR3 is TGTGCCAGCAGTTACCAGGGTACCACCGGGGAGCTGTTTTTT.

This clone has just one count. The chain employs TRBV4-1 and TRBJ1-1; D gene ambiguous. This CDR3 is built from 13 residues. The V end lost 0 bases, the J end lost 3 bases, and 5 bases lay between the germline ends. In germline, CDR1 is MGHRA, CDR2 YSYEKL. CDR3 nucleotide sequence: TGCGCCAGCAGCCAAGATCCAGACACTGAAGCTTTCTTT. As protein: CASSQDPDTEAFF.

This clone was picked up one time. The rearrangement links TRBV7-9 to TRBJ2-7; D call uncertain. The V gene lost 4 bases and the J gene lost 1 base, with 8 bases spanning the gap. CDR1 and CDR2 from the germline V gene are SEHNR and FQNEAQ (reference sequence). This CDR3 has 13 amino acids. The CDR3 reads CASSSRRSYEQYF. The CDR3 DNA is TGTGCCAGCAGCTCCCGCAGATCCTACGAGCAGTACTTC.

The genes are TRBV7-2 and TRBJ2-2, with 7 bases that match TRBD2. Germline values: CDR1 SGHTA, CDR2 FQGNSA. The V and J ends lost 5 bases and 6 bases, in that order; junction bases with no gene match: 3. CDR3 length: 13 amino acids. For the CDR3, the DNA is TGTGCCAGCAGCCTCGCGGGGGCCGGGGAGCTGTTTTTT. Protein: CASSLAGAGELFF.

The chain has TRBV7-2 and TRBJ2-1; 8 nucleotides agree with TRBD2. The germline V gene has CDR1 SGHTA and CDR2 FQGNSA. V was clipped by 3 bases and J by 7 bases; unmatched bases: 5. This CDR3 comprises 14 residues. The CDR3 DNA sequence: TGTGCCAGCAGCTTTCGCGCGGGGGGAAATGAGCAGTTCTTC. It encodes CASSFRAGGNEQFF.

The V call is TRBV6-6, the J call TRBJ2-7, with 8 bases aligning to TRBD1. Trimming cost V 2 bases and J 2 bases; bases outside gene matches: 8. Germline V CDR1 and CDR2: MNHNY, SVGAGI (reference sequence). The CDR3 runs to 16 residues. The CDR3 DNA reads TGTGCCAGCAGTTACGGTCCGGGACAGGCTACCTACGAGCAGTACTTC. Its translation: CASSYGPGQATYEQYF.

The chain uses TRBV7-3 and TRBJ2-3; D perhaps matches TRBD1 (6 bases). This CDR3 has 14 amino acids. Trimming stripped 5 bases from V and 2 bases from J, with 11 bases between. The V gene's germline CDR1 is SGHTA and CDR2 FQGTGA. The CDR3 sequence: CASSGGLYTDTQYF. CDR3 DNA: TGTGCCAGCAGCGGGGGCCTTTACACAGATACGCAGTATTTT.

The chain links TRBV28 to TRBJ2-1, with 9 positions matching TRBD1. V shed 3 bases, J shed 7 bases, and the junction held 13 bases outside the gene matches. The CDR3 sequence is 17 residues long. CDR1 is MDHEN and CDR2 is SYDVKM in the germline V gene. This CDR3 is CASSLIFGTGPMNEQFF. The DNA of the CDR3 is TGTGCCAGCAGTTTGATCTTCGGGACAGGGCCTATGAATGAGCAGTTCTTC.

V gene TRBV11-2 combines with J gene TRBJ1-2; D not certain. V lost 1 base to trimming and J lost 2 bases, with 11 bases between them. This CDR3 has 15 amino acids. Germline V gene data show CDR1 as SGHAT and CDR2 as FQNNGV. DNA for the CDR3: TGTGCCAGCAGCTTAGGCCGCGCCAGGAACTATGGCTACACCTTC. Its translation is CASSLGRARNYGYTF. The variable domain in full, with the rest retrieved from reference TRBV11-2 and TRBJ1-2, is EAGVAQSPRYKIIEKRQSVAFWCNPISGHATLYWYQQILGQGPKLLIQFQNNGVVDDSQLPKDRFSAERLKGVDSTLKIQPAKLEDSAVYLCASSLGRARNYGYTFGSGTRLTVV.